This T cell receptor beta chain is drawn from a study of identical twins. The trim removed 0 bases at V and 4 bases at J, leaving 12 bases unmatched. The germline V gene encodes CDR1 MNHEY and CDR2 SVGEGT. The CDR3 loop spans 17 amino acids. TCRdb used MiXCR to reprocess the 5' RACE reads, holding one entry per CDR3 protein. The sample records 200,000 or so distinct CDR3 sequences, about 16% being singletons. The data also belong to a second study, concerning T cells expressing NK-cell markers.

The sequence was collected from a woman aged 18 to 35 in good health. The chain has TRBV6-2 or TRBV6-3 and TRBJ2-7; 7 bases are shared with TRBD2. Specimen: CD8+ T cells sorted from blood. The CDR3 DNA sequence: TGTGCCAGCAGTTACTCGGAATTTGGCGGGAGTGGATACGAGCAGTACTTC. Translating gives CASSYSEFGGSGYEQYF.